Sequencing of this T cell receptor beta chain was carried out in a study of monozygotic twins with inflammatory bowel disease. Germline values: CDR1 SQVTM, CDR2 ANQGSEA. CDR3 length: 12 residues. UMIs incorporating a 6-nucleotide sample barcode were appended by means of template switching. TCRdb reprocessed the 5' RACE reads and keeps a single row for each CDR3 protein, giving no DNA. Its table lists 350,000 to 550,000 distinct CDR3 sequences. This sequence joins TRBV29-1 and TRBJ1-1; no DNA is available, so the TRBD1 call from TCRdb remains unchecked. The sequenced sample was blood. The receptor's source is a human donor with ulcerative colitis or Crohn's disease, or a healthy co-twin of an affected twin (not recorded which). The chain's CDR3 is CSAGSGNTEAFF.